This TCR beta chain was obtained from a study of regulatory T cells in long-lasting Graves disease. Notes on the study in general: Thyroid tissue went unstudied; only peripheral blood was examined. TCR diversity was lower in persistent than newly diagnosed Graves' disease. More public clonotypes were shared by persistent patients (2,741) than by new patients (around 990).

V was pared by 6 bases and J by 5 bases, with 10 bases between. This CDR3 comprises 12 residues. In the case of this clonotype: As yet, its antigen is unknown.

Building the TCR beta libraries relied on iRepertoire HTBI primers, and CDR3 regions underwent Arm-PCR. One entry per CDR3 protein results from TCRdb running MiXCR on the multiplex PCR reads. The sample holds about 450,000 distinct CDR3 sequences, approximately 16% seen once. As for time point: newly diagnosed GD, antithyroid drugs for less than 3 months. Generation of the TCR library employed RNA extracted from PBMCs. The same data also contributed to another study, on T cells in Graves' hyperthyroidism and ophthalmopathy. That paper adds: HTBI primers drove first-round RT-PCR of the TCR CDR3.

The V call is TRBV12-3 or TRBV12-4, the J call TRBJ1-1; tentatively, D is TRBD1 (5 bases). This specimen was peripheral blood mononuclear cells (PBMCs), taken at new diagnosis, from a patient treated with antithyroid drugs. The source is a woman between 25 and 40 years old with Graves disease. The CDR3 nucleotides are TGTGCCAGCAGGGGGGGGGGAACTGAAGCTTTCTTT. Translating gives CASRGGGTEAFF.